Shown below are 26 T cell receptor beta chains from a single sample sequenced in a study of blood T cells in healthy people across ages. For the second PCR, which ran for roughly 6 to 12 cycles, a sample-barcoded 5' primer and a J-beta primer mix were used. TCRdb reanalysed the 5' RACE reads using MiXCR and keeps one entry per CDR3 protein. The sample lists 600,000 to 850,000 distinct CDR3 sequences, more than 20% occurring once. These sequences were also reported in another study, on T cells of mothers and their children.

Source material: blood. The receptors derive from a boy aged 5 to 17 in good health.

The chain recombines TRBV6-5 with TRBJ1-4, with D unclear. Per germline, CDR1 MNHEY and CDR2 SVGAGI. The V and J ends lost 6 bases and 8 bases respectively, with 10 bases between them. This CDR3 is built from 12 residues. The CDR3 DNA follows: TGTGCCAGCAGGGGTTACGGGGAAAAACTGTTTTTT. Translating gives CASRGYGEKLFF.

This chain uses TRBV5-1 with TRBJ2-3; D gene ambiguous. The V gene's germline CDR1 is SGHRS and CDR2 YFSETQ. V was cut by 0 bases and J by 0 bases, with 8 bases left in between. The CDR3 has 15 residues. The CDR3 sequence is CASSLEGTSTDTQYF. CDR3 nucleotide sequence: TGCGCCAGCAGCTTGGAGGGCACAAGCACAGATACGCAGTATTTT. Full variable domain (rest looked up from reference TRBV5-1 and TRBJ2-3): KAGVTQTPRYLIKTRGQQVTLSCSPISGHRSVSWYQQTPGQGLQFLFEYFSETQRNKGNFPGRFSGRQFSNSRSEMNVSTLELGDSALYLCASSLEGTSTDTQYFGPGTRLTVL.

The table lists this clonotype with a few counts. The V call is TRBV21-1, the J call TRBJ2-5; TRBD1, the table's D call, lacks a check against the DNA. TRBV21-1 is classified as a pseudogene. The CDR3 has 16 amino acids. The CDR3 here is CASSGYRDRVDETQYF. Written as DNA, the CDR3 is TGTGCCAGCAGCGGGTACCGGGACAGGGTCGACGAGACCCAGTACTTC.

This clonotype was counted only a few times. This chain joins TRBV4-1 and TRBJ2-7; 9 nucleotides match TRBD2. V lost 4 bases and J lost 5; bases outside the gene matches: 9. The germline V gene has CDR1 MGHRA and CDR2 YSYEKL. This CDR3 is 15 amino acids long. This CDR3 is CASSLRSGSGDEQYF. In DNA, the CDR3 is TGCGCCAGCAGCCTCCGTAGCGGGAGCGGCGACGAGCAGTACTTC.

The V and J genes are TRBV12-3 or TRBV12-4 and TRBJ2-4; D may match TRBD1 or TRBD2 (5 bases each). The CDR3 is 17 amino acids. Trimming pared 1 base from V and 2 bases from J, leaving 15 bases between. CDR3 protein: CASSLEGTDATKNIQYF. CDR3 nucleotides: TGTGCCAGCAGTTTAGAGGGGACCGATGCTACCAAAAACATTCAGTACTTC.

In its sample, this clonotype was seen a few times. The chain couples TRBV29-1 to TRBJ1-1; D is undetermined. Trimming stripped 3 bases from V and 5 bases from J, with 10 bases between. The CDR3 runs 12 residues. Germline values: CDR1 SQVTM, CDR2 ANQGSEA. The CDR3 is CSVDKGITEAFF. For the CDR3, the DNA is TGCAGCGTTGATAAGGGTATAACTGAAGCTTTCTTT.

This clonotype showed up just a few times. This chain uses TRBV29-1 with TRBJ2-4, with unresolved D. The germline CDR1 and CDR2 sequences are SQVTM and ANQGSEA. Deletions cut 3 bases from V and 1 base from J, with 10 bases between. The CDR3 runs to 14 residues. The CDR3 loop reads CSVELVLAKNIQYF. Here the CDR3 DNA reads TGCAGCGTTGAGCTTGTTCTGGCCAAAAACATTCAGTACTTC.

The chain joins TRBV20-1 to TRBJ2-1; maybe TRBD1 (5 bases). Trimming took off 5 bases at V and 5 bases at J, with 19 bases between the two ends. The CDR3 is made up of 15 amino acids. CDR1 is DFQATT, CDR2 SNEGSKA, per germline (reference sequence). The CDR3 reads CSARPRVGVHNEQFF. CDR3 in DNA: TGCAGTGCTCGACCCCGGGTAGGGGTCCACAATGAGCAGTTCTTC.

The gene calls are TRBV12-3 or TRBV12-4 and TRBJ2-1; D may be TRBD2 (5 bases). The CDR3 runs 16 residues. Trimming removed 5 bases at V and 1 base at J, with 15 bases between. As DNA, the CDR3 is TGTGCCAGCAGTAGGTATCTAGCTAGTTCCTACAATGAGCAGTTCTTC. This translates into CASSRYLASSYNEQFF.

The genes are TRBV18 and TRBJ2-7, with D possibly being TRBD1 (6 bases). The CDR3 sequence is 14 residues long. V lost 3 bases and J 9 bases, leaving 18 bases between the germline ends. Germline values: CDR1 KGHSH, CDR2 LQKENI. The CDR3 spells CASSPRTEATMQYF. The CDR3 nucleotides are TGTGCCAGCTCACCCCGGACAGAAGCTACGATGCAGTACTTC. Combining the CDR3 with reference TRBV18 and TRBJ2-7 gives the whole variable domain NAGVMQNPRHLVRRRGQEARLRCSPMKGHSHVYWYRQLPEEGLKFMVYLQKENIIDESGMPKERFSAEFPKEGPSILRIQQVVRGDSAAYFCASSPRTEATMQYFGPGTRLTVT.

This clonotype was counted between two and nine times. The chain uses TRBV9 and TRBJ2-5; D is unclear. The last part of the DNA fits TRBJ2-7 better; the J call may be wrong. The CDR3 runs 14 residues. Looked up from germline, CDR1 is SGDLS and CDR2 is YYNGEE. CDR3 DNA: TGTGCCAGCAGCGTAGCGGGTGCGGACTACGAGCAGTACTTC. Amino acid sequence: CASSVAGADYEQYF.

This clonotype came up a few times. The V and J genes are TRBV7-2 and TRBJ2-5; possible D gene TRBD2, 5 bases. V lost 5 bases to trimming and J lost 7 bases, with 20 bases between them. CDR1 SGHTA and CDR2 FQGNSA come from the germline V gene. The CDR3 sequence is 15 residues long. This chain's CDR3 is CASSPGVAPGGTQYF. In DNA form, the CDR3 reads TGTGCCAGCAGCCCAGGCGTAGCCCCAGGAGGGACCCAGTACTTC.

This clonotype was seen more than once but under ten times. J is TRBJ2-5 and V is TRBV29-1; 7 nucleotides agree with TRBD2. Germline CDR1 reads SQVTM; CDR2 reads ANQGSEA. V dropped 6 bases and J dropped 5; count of bases not matched to a gene: 12. The CDR3 length is 14 residues. For the CDR3, the DNA is TGCAGCGTGCTGGCGGGGGAAGTAGGGGAGACCCAGTACTTC. Translation gives CSVLAGEVGETQYF.

This clonotype was seen a few times. This chain links TRBV21-1 with TRBJ2-5; the table gives TRBD1 as D, unverified against the DNA. TRBV21-1 is termed a pseudogene. CDR3 length: 16 amino acids. CDR3 bases: TGTGCCAGCAGCCTTCCACGGGGGGAGTCCCAAGAGACCCAGTACTTC. Residues: CASSLPRGESQETQYF.

This clonotype was seen a few times. The chain employs TRBV14 and TRBJ2-1; possibly TRBD1 for D (5 bases). Trimming pared 0 bases from V and 2 bases from J, leaving 11 bases between. Germline V lookup: CDR1 SGHDN, CDR2 FVKESK. This CDR3 contains 16 residues. CDR3 bases: TGTGCCAGCAGCCAAGAGCTGGGCAGGGCCTACAATGAGCAGTTCTTC. Its translation is CASSQELGRAYNEQFF.

The chain joins TRBV7-8 to TRBJ2-5; D is unresolved. V was cut by 2 bases and J by 1 base, with 8 bases left in between. The germline CDR1 and CDR2 sequences are SGHVS and FQNEAQ. This CDR3 has 14 residues. DNA of the CDR3: TGTGCCAGCAGCTTATCACTCCTCCAAGAGACCCAGTACTTC. This sequence encodes CASSLSLLQETQYF.

This chain joins TRBV3-1 and TRBJ1-6; 7 nucleotides agree with TRBD1. V lost 7 bases to trimming and J lost 8 bases; unmatched junction nucleotides: 11. The CDR3 has 15 residues. Germline CDR1 reads LGHDT; CDR2 reads YNNKEL (reference sequence). CDR3 sequence: CASKRRGPADSPLHF. Written as DNA, the CDR3 is TGTGCCAGCAAAAGGAGGGGGCCAGCAGATTCACCCCTCCACTTT.

The chain is built from TRBV18 and TRBJ2-6; the match to TRBD1 covers 11 bases. Trimming removed 2 bases from V and 3 bases from J; junction bases left unmatched: 3. Germline CDR1 reads KGHSH; CDR2 reads LQKENI. The CDR3 spans 17 residues. DNA for the CDR3: TGTGCCAGCTCACCAAGGACAGGGGGCGATGGGGCCAACGTCCTGACTTTC. As protein: CASSPRTGGDGANVLTF. Drawing the rest from reference TRBV18 and TRBJ2-6, the complete variable domain is NAGVMQNPRHLVRRRGQEARLRCSPMKGHSHVYWYRQLPEEGLKFMVYLQKENIIDESGMPKERFSAEFPKEGPSILRIQQVVRGDSAAYFCASSPRTGGDGANVLTFGAGSRLTVL.

This clonotype has just a few counts. CDR3 bases: TGTGCCAGCAGTTGGCAGAGCTCCTACGAGCAGTACTTC. Encoded protein: CASSWQSSYEQYF. The chain carries TRBV27 and TRBJ2-7, with D hard to call. Between the trimmed V and J ends, which lost 4 bases and 0 bases, there was a span of 7 bases. This CDR3 comprises 13 residues. Looked up from germline, CDR1 is MNHEY and CDR2 is SMNVEV (reference sequence).

There are a few counts of this clonotype. The V and J genes are TRBV14 and TRBJ2-5, with D hard to call. This CDR3 has 13 residues. Germline CDR1 is SGHDN and CDR2 is FVKESK. V gave up 6 bases and J gave up 2 bases, with 10 bases separating them. Here the CDR3 reads CASRPSAQETQYF. Written as DNA, the CDR3 is TGTGCCAGCAGGCCATCTGCGCAAGAGACCCAGTACTTC.

The V call is TRBV6-2 or TRBV6-3, the J call TRBJ2-7, with 8 bases aligning to TRBD1. Germline V gene sequence: CDR1 MNHEY, CDR2 SVGEGT. V was pared by 6 bases and J by 6 bases, with 13 bases of the junction left unmatched. The CDR3 spans 15 residues. The CDR3 region has the DNA TGTGCCAGCAGCCCATCAAGGACAGGGCTGTCCGAGCAGTACTTC. It is translated as CASSPSRTGLSEQYF.

The V and J genes are TRBV28 and TRBJ2-1; 9 nucleotides align to TRBD2. The CDR3 is 15 residues long. Unmatched junction bases numbered 11, after V lost 6 bases and J lost 8 bases. Germline V gene lookup returns CDR1 MDHEN and CDR2 SYDVKM. The CDR3 DNA reads as TGTGCCAGCAGGAAGATAGCGGGAGAGTCGGATGAGCAGTTCTTC. Its translation is CASRKIAGESDEQFF.

The chain carries TRBV6-5 and TRBJ1-2; 9 bases line up with TRBD1. Losses at the gene ends were 6 bases for V and 4 bases for J; bases not matched to a gene: 6. The germline gives CDR1 MNHEY, CDR2 SVGAGI. CDR3 length: 14 amino acids. The DNA for the CDR3 is TGTGCCAGCAGCCGGACAGGGGAAATCTATGGCTACACCTTC. Its protein product is CASSRTGEIYGYTF.

A few counts support this clonotype. This sequence joins TRBV10-3 and TRBJ2-5; no clear D. Judging by the DNA end, TRBJ2-7 fits better; the J call may be wrong. This CDR3 region has 12 residues. The V gene's germline CDR1 is ENHRY and CDR2 SYGVKD. CDR3 residues: CAISEGINEQYF. DNA for the CDR3: TGTGCCATCAGTGAGGGCATCAACGAGCAGTACTTC.

This clonotype was detected a few times. The J gene is TRBJ2-4, the V gene TRBV10-3, with 9 bases lining up with TRBD2. CDR3 size: 16 residues. The V and J ends lost 2 bases and 0 bases, in that order; junction bases with no gene match: 2. Germline assignment: CDR1 ENHRY and CDR2 SYGVKD. DNA of the CDR3: TGTGCCATCAGTGAGACTAGCGGGCTAGCCAAAAACATTCAGTACTTC. Amino acids: CAISETSGLAKNIQYF.

This clonotype occurred a few times. The chain joins TRBV4-2 to TRBJ2-7; 7 nucleotides agree with TRBD2. V gave up 8 bases and J gave up 7 bases; unmatched junction bases: 17. There are 15 residues in the CDR3. Germline V lookup: CDR1 LGHNA, CDR2 YNFKEQ. The CDR3 nucleotides are TGTGCCAGCGCCTCCCGGGGGACTAATAGGAAGGAGCAGTACTTC. Its protein product is CASASRGTNRKEQYF.